This is a list of T cell receptor beta chains from one sample in a study of T-cell reconstitution after alpha-beta-depleted transplantation in children. TCRdb independently ran MiXCR on the PCR reads; one entry per CDR3 protein. The sample records about 500,000 distinct CDR3 sequences, over 25% being singletons. This material consisted of PBMCs from the stem cell graft donor, taken from the stem cell graft. The receptors here all came from a human donor who donated a stem cell graft to a child with aplastic anemia. The CDR3 runs from the conserved cysteine through the conserved F or W. Each record gives: V gene, J gene, CDR3 protein.

V: TRBV28; J: TRBJ2-1; CDR3: CASCVASGAGEQFF
V: TRBV6-2/TRBV6-3; J: TRBJ1-5; CDR3: CASSYSRIPFRGTGKDQPQHF
V: TRBV6-5; J: TRBJ2-5; CDR3: CASSYRFMETQYF
V: TRBV27; J: TRBJ2-3; CDR3: CASSLEREPRSSTDTQYF
V: TRBV14; J: TRBJ2-2; CDR3: CASSQEVTGELFF
V: TRBV29-1; J: TRBJ2-5; CDR3: CSVEEWSLGYF
V: TRBV12-3/TRBV12-4; J: TRBJ1-2; CDR3: CASSLPGEGYTF
V: TRBV6-2/TRBV6-3; J: TRBJ2-7; CDR3: CASRYGQGNEQYF
V: TRBV5-1; J: TRBJ2-1; CDR3: CASSLKSSGRGNEQFF
V: TRBV7-2; J: TRBJ1-1; CDR3: CASSTSPGTAQGGVF
V: TRBV19; J: TRBJ2-2; CDR3: CASRLAGAPAGELFF
V: TRBV18; J: TRBJ1-2; CDR3: CASSLTDRDNYGYTF
V: TRBV6-2/TRBV6-3; J: TRBJ1-5; CDR3: CASNPNPNQPQHF
V: TRBV9; J: TRBJ2-6; CDR3: CASSVEYSGANVLTF
V: TRBV29-1; J: TRBJ2-4; CDR3: CSVSWGAKNIQYF
V: TRBV12-3/TRBV12-4; J: TRBJ1-1; CDR3: CASSSHRGLGTEAFF
V: TRBV29-1; J: TRBJ2-3; CDR3: CSVAGDTDTQYF
V: TRBV5-1; J: TRBJ2-5; CDR3: CASSPGFGREETQYF
V: TRBV4-3; J: TRBJ2-1; CDR3: CASSYWQWDEQFF
V: TRBV12-3/TRBV12-4; J: TRBJ2-7; CDR3: CASRVLAGGFHEQYF
V: TRBV20-1; J: TRBJ2-5; CDR3: CSAKMTGRETQYF
V: TRBV30; J: TRBJ2-3; CDR3: CAWSASGRSTDTQYF
V: TRBV7-2; J: TRBJ1-2; CDR3: CASSLNRQVPGYTF
V: TRBV3-1; J: TRBJ1-1; CDR3: CASSQARPPEAFF
V: TRBV7-2; J: TRBJ2-3; CDR3: CASSKQGLPKVDTQYF